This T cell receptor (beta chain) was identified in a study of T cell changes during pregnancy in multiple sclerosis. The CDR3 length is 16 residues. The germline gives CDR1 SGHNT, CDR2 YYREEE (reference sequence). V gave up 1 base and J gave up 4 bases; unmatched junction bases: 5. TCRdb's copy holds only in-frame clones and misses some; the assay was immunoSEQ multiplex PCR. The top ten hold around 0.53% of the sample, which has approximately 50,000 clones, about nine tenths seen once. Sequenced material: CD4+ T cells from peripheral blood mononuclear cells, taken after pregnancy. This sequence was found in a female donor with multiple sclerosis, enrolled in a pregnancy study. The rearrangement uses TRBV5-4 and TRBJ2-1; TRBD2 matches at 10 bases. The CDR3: CASSLSWTSGYNEQFF. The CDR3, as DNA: TGTGCCAGCAGCTTGTCATGGACTAGCGGTTACAATGAGCAGTTCTTC.